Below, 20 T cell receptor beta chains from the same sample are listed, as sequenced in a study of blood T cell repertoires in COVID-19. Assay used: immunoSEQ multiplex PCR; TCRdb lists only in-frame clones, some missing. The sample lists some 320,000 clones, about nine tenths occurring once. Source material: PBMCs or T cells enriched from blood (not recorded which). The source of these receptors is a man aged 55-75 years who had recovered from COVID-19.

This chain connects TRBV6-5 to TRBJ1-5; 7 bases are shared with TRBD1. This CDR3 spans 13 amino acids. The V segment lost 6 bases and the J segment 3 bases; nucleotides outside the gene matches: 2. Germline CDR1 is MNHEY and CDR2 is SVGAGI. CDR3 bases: TGTGCCAGCAGAGGGACAGTCAATCAGCCCCAGCATTTT. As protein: CASRGTVNQPQHF.

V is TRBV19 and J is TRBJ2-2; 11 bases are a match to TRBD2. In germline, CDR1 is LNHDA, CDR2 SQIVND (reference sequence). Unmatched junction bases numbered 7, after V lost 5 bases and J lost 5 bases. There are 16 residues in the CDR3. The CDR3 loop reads CASSRSGREITGELFF. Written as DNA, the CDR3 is TGTGCCAGTAGTCGTAGCGGGAGGGAAATTACCGGGGAGCTGTTTTTT.

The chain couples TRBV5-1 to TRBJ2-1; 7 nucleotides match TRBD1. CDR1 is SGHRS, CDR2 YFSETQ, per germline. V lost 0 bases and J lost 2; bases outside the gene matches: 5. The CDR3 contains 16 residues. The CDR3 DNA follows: TGCGCCAGCAGCTTGGAGTCAGGGGGACCCTACAATGAGCAGTTCTTC. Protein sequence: CASSLESGGPYNEQFF.

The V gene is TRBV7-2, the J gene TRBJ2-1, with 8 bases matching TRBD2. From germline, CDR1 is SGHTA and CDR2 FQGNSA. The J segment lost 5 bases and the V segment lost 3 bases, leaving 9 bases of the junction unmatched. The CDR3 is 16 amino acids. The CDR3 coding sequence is TGTGCCAGCAGCTTTCGTGGGACTAGGGGCGACAATGAGCAGTTCTTC. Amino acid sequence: CASSFRGTRGDNEQFF. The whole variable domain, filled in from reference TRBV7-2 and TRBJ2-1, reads GAGVSQSPSNKVTEKGKDVELRCDPISGHTALYWYRQSLGQGLEFLIYFQGNSAPDKSGLPSDRFSAERTGGSVSTLTIQRTQQEDSAVYLCASSFRGTRGDNEQFFGPGTRLTVL.

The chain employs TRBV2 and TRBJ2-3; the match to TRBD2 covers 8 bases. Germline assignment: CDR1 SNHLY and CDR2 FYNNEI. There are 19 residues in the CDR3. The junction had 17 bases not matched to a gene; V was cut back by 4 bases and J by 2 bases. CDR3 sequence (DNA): TGTGCCAGCAGTGTCTCAAAAACCTACCAGCGGGGGCCCACAGATACGCAGTATTTT. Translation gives CASSVSKTYQRGPTDTQYF.

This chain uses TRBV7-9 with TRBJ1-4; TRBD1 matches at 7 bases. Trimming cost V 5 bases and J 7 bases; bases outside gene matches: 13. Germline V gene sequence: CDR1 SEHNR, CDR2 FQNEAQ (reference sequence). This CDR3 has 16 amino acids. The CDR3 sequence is CASSIRQGRVSEKLFF. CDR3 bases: TGTGCCAGCAGCATACGACAGGGACGCGTAAGTGAAAAACTGTTTTTT.

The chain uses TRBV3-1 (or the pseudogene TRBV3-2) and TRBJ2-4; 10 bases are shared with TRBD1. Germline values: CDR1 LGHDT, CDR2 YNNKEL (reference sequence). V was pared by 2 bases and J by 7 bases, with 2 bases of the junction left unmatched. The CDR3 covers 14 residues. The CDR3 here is CASSQPGQGNIQYF. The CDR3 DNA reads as TGTGCCAGCAGCCAACCGGGACAGGGGAACATTCAGTACTTC.

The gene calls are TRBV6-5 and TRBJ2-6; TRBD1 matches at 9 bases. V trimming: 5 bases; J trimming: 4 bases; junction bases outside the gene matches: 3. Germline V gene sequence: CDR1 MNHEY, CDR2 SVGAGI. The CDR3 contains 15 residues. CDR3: CASSPQGAGANVLTF. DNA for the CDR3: TGTGCCAGCAGTCCACAGGGGGCCGGGGCCAACGTCCTGACTTTC.

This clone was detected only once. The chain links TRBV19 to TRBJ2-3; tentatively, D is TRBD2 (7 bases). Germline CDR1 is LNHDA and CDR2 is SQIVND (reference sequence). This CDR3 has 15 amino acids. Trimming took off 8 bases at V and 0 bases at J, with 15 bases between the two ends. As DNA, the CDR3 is TGTGCCAGTTTCTCGCGGGGGCCTAGCACAGATACGCAGTATTTT. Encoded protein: CASFSRGPSTDTQYF.

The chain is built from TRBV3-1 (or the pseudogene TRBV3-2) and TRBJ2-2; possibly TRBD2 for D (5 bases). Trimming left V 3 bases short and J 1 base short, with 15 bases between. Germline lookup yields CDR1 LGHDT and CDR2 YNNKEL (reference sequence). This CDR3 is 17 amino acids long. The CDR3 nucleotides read TGTGCCAGCAGCCAGGCACGGATCGGGGTGAACACCGGGGAGCTGTTTTTT. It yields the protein CASSQARIGVNTGELFF.

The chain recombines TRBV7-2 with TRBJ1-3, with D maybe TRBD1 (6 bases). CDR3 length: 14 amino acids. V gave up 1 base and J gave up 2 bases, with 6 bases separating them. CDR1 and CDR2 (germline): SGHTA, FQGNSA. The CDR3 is CASSLGTAGNTIYF. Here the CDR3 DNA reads TGTGCCAGCAGCTTAGGGACAGCTGGAAACACCATATATTTT.

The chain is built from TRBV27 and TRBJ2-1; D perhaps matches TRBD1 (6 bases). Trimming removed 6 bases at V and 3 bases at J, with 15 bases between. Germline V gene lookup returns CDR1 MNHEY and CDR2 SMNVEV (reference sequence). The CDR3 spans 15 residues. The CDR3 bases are TGTGCCAGCAGCCCCTTGGGACACTACTACAATGAGCAGTTCTTC. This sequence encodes CASSPLGHYYNEQFF.

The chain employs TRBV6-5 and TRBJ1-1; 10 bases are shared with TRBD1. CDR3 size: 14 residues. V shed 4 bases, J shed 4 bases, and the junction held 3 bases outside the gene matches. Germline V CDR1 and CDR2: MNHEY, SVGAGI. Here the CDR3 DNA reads TGTGCCAGCAGTTGGGGACAGGGGAGCACTGAAGCTTTCTTT. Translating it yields CASSWGQGSTEAFF.

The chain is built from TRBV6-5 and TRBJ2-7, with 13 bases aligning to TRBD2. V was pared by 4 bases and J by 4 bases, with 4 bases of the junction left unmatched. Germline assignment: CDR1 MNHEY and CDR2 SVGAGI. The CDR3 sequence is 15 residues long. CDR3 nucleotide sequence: TGTGCCAGCAGTTTCCGGACTAGCGGGAGTTACGAGCAGTACTTC. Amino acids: CASSFRTSGSYEQYF.

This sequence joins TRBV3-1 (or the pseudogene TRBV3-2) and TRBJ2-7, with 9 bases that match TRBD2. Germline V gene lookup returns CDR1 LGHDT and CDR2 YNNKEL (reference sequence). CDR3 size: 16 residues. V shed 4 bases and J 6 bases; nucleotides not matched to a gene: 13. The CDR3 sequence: CASSPHGGGRALEQYF. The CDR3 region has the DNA TGTGCCAGCAGCCCCCACGGGGGCGGGAGGGCGCTCGAGCAGTACTTC.

CDR3 nucleotides: TGTGCCAGCACTCTACGGGGGGACAGGGGGAGGGACGCTGAAGCTTTCTTT. It yields the protein CASTLRGDRGRDAEAFF. The V gene is TRBV27, the J gene TRBJ1-1, with TRBD1 matching over 11 bases. The CDR3 sequence is 17 residues long. Germline assignment: CDR1 MNHEY and CDR2 SMNVEV (reference sequence). V gave up 7 bases and J gave up 6 bases; unmatched junction bases: 16.

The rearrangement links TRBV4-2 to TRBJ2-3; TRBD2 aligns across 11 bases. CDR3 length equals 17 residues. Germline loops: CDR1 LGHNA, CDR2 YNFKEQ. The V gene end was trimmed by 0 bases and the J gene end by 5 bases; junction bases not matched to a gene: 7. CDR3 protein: CASSQEPSGGHRDTQYF. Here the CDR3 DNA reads TGTGCCAGCAGCCAAGAGCCTAGCGGGGGGCACAGAGATACGCAGTATTTT.

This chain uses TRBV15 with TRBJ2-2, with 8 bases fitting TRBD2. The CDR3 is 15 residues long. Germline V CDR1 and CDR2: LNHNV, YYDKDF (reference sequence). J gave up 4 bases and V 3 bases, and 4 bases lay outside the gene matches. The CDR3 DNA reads TGTGCCACCAGCAGCGGGAGGGCCTTCACCGGGGAGCTGTTTTTT. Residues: CATSSGRAFTGELFF.

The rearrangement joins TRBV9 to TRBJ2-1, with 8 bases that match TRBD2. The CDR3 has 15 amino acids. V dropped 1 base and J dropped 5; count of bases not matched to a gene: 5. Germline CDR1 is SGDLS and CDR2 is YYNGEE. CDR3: CASSVPGLGNNEQFF. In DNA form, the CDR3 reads TGTGCCAGCAGCGTACCGGGACTAGGTAACAATGAGCAGTTCTTC. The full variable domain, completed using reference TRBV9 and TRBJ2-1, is DSGVTQTPKHLITATGQRVTLRCSPRSGDLSVYWYQQSLDQGLQFLIQYYNGEERAKGNILERFSAQQFPDLHSELNLSSLELGDSALYFCASSVPGLGNNEQFFGPGTRLTVL.

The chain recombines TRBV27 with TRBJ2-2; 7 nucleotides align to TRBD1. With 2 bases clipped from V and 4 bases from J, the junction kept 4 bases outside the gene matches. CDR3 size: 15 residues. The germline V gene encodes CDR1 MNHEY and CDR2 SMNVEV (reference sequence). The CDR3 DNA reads TGTGCCAGCAGTTTAGTAGGGGGCGCCACCGGGGAGCTGTTTTTT. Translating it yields CASSLVGGATGELFF.